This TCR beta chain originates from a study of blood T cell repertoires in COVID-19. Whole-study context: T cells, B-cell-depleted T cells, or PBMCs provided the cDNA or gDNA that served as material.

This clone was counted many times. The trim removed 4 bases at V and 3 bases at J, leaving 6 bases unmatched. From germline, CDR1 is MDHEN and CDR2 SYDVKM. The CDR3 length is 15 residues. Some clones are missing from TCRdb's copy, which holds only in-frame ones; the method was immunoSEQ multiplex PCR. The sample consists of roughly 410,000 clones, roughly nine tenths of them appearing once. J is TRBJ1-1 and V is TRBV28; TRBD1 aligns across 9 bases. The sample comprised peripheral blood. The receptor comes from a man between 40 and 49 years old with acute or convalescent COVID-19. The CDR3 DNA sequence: TGTGCCAGCAGTTCCTTCCGGGACAGGGACACTGAAGCTTTCTTT. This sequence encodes CASSSFRDRDTEAFF.